This note documents a single T cell receptor beta chain sequence. The antigen remains undetermined. This sample was included in a study of graft-versus-host responses after intestinal transplantation. Overall study: Multivisceral, liver-intestinal, or isolated intestinal grafts were transplanted into recipients. Anti-thymocyte globulin induction was given to all recipients, followed by tacrolimus and steroids for three to four years.

This CDR3 is built from 16 residues. V was pared by 1 base and J by 0 bases, with 10 bases between. Germline loops: CDR1 SGHRS, CDR2 YFSETQ. Data came from immunoSEQ multiplex PCR; TCRdb stores just in-frame clones and leaves some out. The sample records around 110,000 clones, less than 95% being singletons. Here the sequenced sample was unstimulated CD4+ T cells sorted from spleen or lymph node cells, taken before intestinal transplant. The TCR sequence derives from a human donor who received an intestinal transplant. The chain couples TRBV5-1 to TRBJ2-2; tentative D call: TRBD2 (5 bases). CDR3: CASSLMGRPNTGELFF. CDR3 nucleotide sequence: TGCGCCAGCAGCTTGATGGGGAGACCGAACACCGGGGAGCTGTTTTTT.